These T cell receptor beta chains were read from a single sample in a study of T-cell reconstitution after alpha-beta-depleted transplantation in children. TCRdb called the PCR reads again in MiXCR, with one record for every CDR3 protein. The table has 200,000 to 250,000 distinct CDR3 sequences, approximately 10% seen once; the top ten hold over 25%. The sample in question was PBMCs, obtained before TCRalphabeta/CD19-depleted stem cell transplant. All receptors derive from a child younger than two with acute myeloid leukemia, due to receive a stem cell transplant. Each CDR3 is given with its conserved first and last residue. Fields, in order: D gene, J gene, V gene, clone size, CDR3 protein, CDR3 DNA. D genes are given only for firm matches. Rows give clone size only sometimes, using once, few, many, or a class for an expanded clone.

d_call: -; j_call: TRBJ1-1; v_call: TRBV5-1; clone_size: many; cdr3_aa: CASSFDLGTEAFF; cdr3_nt: TGCGCCAGCAGCTTTGACCTGGGCACTGAAGCTTTCTTT
d_call: TRBD1; j_call: TRBJ1-5; v_call: TRBV29-1; clone_size: many; cdr3_aa: CSVEDEGQGKNQPQHF; cdr3_nt: TGCAGCGTTGAAGATGAGGGACAGGGAAAAAATCAGCCCCAGCATTTT
d_call: TRBD1; j_call: TRBJ2-1; v_call: TRBV20-1; clone_size: many; cdr3_aa: CSANKRGLDEQFF; cdr3_nt: TGCAGTGCGAATAAGAGGGGGCTCGATGAGCAGTTCTTC
d_call: -; j_call: TRBJ1-1; v_call: TRBV5-1; clone_size: many; cdr3_aa: CASSFAGANTEAFF; cdr3_nt: TGCGCCAGCAGCTTCGCAGGGGCGAACACTGAAGCTTTCTTT
d_call: -; j_call: TRBJ2-4; v_call: TRBV9; clone_size: many; cdr3_aa: CASSVGTAKNIQYF; cdr3_nt: TGTGCCAGCAGCGTAGGGACAGCCAAAAACATTCAGTACTTC
d_call: -; j_call: TRBJ2-2; v_call: TRBV20-1; clone_size: -; cdr3_aa: CSARDVTNTRELFF; cdr3_nt: TGCAGTGCTAGAGATGTGACAAACACCCGGGAGCTTTTTTTT
d_call: -; j_call: TRBJ1-4; v_call: TRBV28; clone_size: many; cdr3_aa: CASSYKEKLFF; cdr3_nt: TGTGCCAGCAGTTACAAGGAAAAACTGTTTTTT
d_call: -; j_call: TRBJ2-3; v_call: TRBV5-5; clone_size: few; cdr3_aa: CASSPPVAAVFTDTQYF; cdr3_nt: TGTGCCAGCAGCCCCCCTGTAGCGGCAGTCTTCACAGATACGCAGTATTTT
d_call: -; j_call: TRBJ2-7; v_call: TRBV23-1; clone_size: -; cdr3_aa: CASSHPGRLSYEQYF; cdr3_nt: TGCGCCAGCAGTCACCCAGGCAGGCTCTCCTACGAGCAGTACTTC
d_call: -; j_call: TRBJ2-5; v_call: TRBV5-6; clone_size: -; cdr3_aa: CASSLGGVGRETQYF; cdr3_nt: TGTGCCAGCAGCTTGGGGGGGGTCGGACGAGAGACCCAGTACTTC
d_call: -; j_call: TRBJ1-4; v_call: TRBV5-5; clone_size: -; cdr3_aa: CASSRVGVGSTNEKLFF; cdr3_nt: TGTGCCAGCAGCAGGGTGGGGGTAGGGTCAACTAATGAAAAACTGTTTTTT
d_call: -; j_call: TRBJ2-7; v_call: TRBV7-2; clone_size: many; cdr3_aa: CASSLVGPDEQYF; cdr3_nt: TGTGCCAGCAGCTTAGTTGGGCCAGACGAGCAGTACTTC
d_call: TRBD1; j_call: TRBJ1-6; v_call: TRBV5-1; clone_size: many; cdr3_aa: CASGQDYNSPLHF; cdr3_nt: TGCGCCAGCGGACAGGACTATAATTCACCCCTCCACTTT
d_call: -; j_call: TRBJ2-3; v_call: TRBV3-1; clone_size: few; cdr3_aa: CASSQGGGPADTQYF; cdr3_nt: TGTGCCAGCAGCCAAGGAGGGGGGCCGGCAGATACGCAGTATTTT
d_call: -; j_call: TRBJ2-5; v_call: TRBV20-1; clone_size: many; cdr3_aa: CSAMQGGVGETQYF; cdr3_nt: TGCAGTGCTATGCAGGGGGGAGTTGGAGAGACCCAGTACTTC
d_call: -; j_call: TRBJ2-2; v_call: TRBV7-2; clone_size: many; cdr3_aa: CASSLEVPLMGGELFF; cdr3_nt: TGTGCCAGCAGCTTAGAAGTCCCCCTTATGGGCGGGGAGCTGTTTTTT
d_call: TRBD1; j_call: TRBJ1-2; v_call: TRBV11-2; clone_size: many; cdr3_aa: CASSSSVGQGGYTF; cdr3_nt: TGTGCCAGCAGCTCTTCAGTTGGACAGGGCGGCTACACCTTC
d_call: -; j_call: TRBJ2-1; v_call: TRBV7-8; clone_size: many; cdr3_aa: CASSSLPTEQFF; cdr3_nt: TGTGCCAGCAGCTCTTTACCCACTGAGCAGTTCTTC
d_call: TRBD1; j_call: TRBJ1-1; v_call: TRBV29-1; clone_size: -; cdr3_aa: CSVGRQGPGTEAFF; cdr3_nt: TGCAGCGTGGGCCGACAGGGCCCCGGCACTGAAGCTTTCTTT
d_call: TRBD2; j_call: TRBJ2-1; v_call: TRBV28; clone_size: -; cdr3_aa: CASSLLVGGPLFEQFF; cdr3_nt: TGTGCCAGCAGTTTATTAGTGGGAGGGCCCCTGTTTGAGCAGTTCTTC
d_call: -; j_call: TRBJ2-1; v_call: TRBV6-2/TRBV6-3; clone_size: many; cdr3_aa: CASITDGSRDEQFF; cdr3_nt: TGTGCCAGCATCACGGACGGGAGTCGGGATGAGCAGTTCTTC
d_call: TRBD2; j_call: TRBJ2-1; v_call: TRBV12-3/TRBV12-4; clone_size: many; cdr3_aa: CASILTSGVKQFF; cdr3_nt: TGTGCCAGCATTCTGACTAGCGGGGTCAAGCAGTTCTTC
d_call: -; j_call: TRBJ1-2; v_call: TRBV20-1; clone_size: few; cdr3_aa: CSARDGGHLIYGYTF; cdr3_nt: TGCAGTGCTAGAGATGGGGGACATTTAATCTATGGCTACACCTTC
d_call: TRBD1; j_call: TRBJ2-7; v_call: TRBV15; clone_size: -; cdr3_aa: CATRPGQGGYEQYF; cdr3_nt: TGTGCCACCAGACCGGGACAGGGGGGGTACGAGCAGTACTTC
d_call: -; j_call: TRBJ2-3; v_call: TRBV7-2; clone_size: -; cdr3_aa: CASRPGGPSTDTQYF; cdr3_nt: TGTGCCAGCAGGCCAGGGGGGCCCAGCACAGATACGCAGTATTTT
d_call: TRBD1; j_call: TRBJ1-6; v_call: TRBV19; clone_size: many; cdr3_aa: CASSVTGTGKSSYNSPLHF; cdr3_nt: TGTGCCAGTAGTGTAACCGGGACAGGGAAGAGCTCCTATAATTCACCCCTCCACTTT
d_call: -; j_call: TRBJ1-6; v_call: TRBV4-2; clone_size: -; cdr3_aa: CASSQDRASSPLHF; cdr3_nt: TGTGCCAGCAGCCAAGATAGGGCATCTTCACCCCTCCACTTT
d_call: TRBD2; j_call: TRBJ2-7; v_call: TRBV11-1; clone_size: many; cdr3_aa: CASSLLAGTHYEQYF; cdr3_nt: TGTGCCAGCAGCTTACTAGCGGGAACCCACTACGAGCAGTACTTC
d_call: TRBD1; j_call: TRBJ1-2; v_call: TRBV6-5; clone_size: many; cdr3_aa: CASSSSDRGYGYTF; cdr3_nt: TGTGCCAGCAGTTCCTCGGACAGGGGATATGGCTACACCTTC
d_call: -; j_call: TRBJ1-5; v_call: TRBV5-1; clone_size: many; cdr3_aa: CASSRDGGTQPQHF; cdr3_nt: TGCGCCAGCAGCCGGGATGGGGGGACGCAGCCCCAGCATTTT
d_call: TRBD2; j_call: TRBJ2-3; v_call: TRBV30; clone_size: -; cdr3_aa: CAWLSGAGDTQYF; cdr3_nt: TGTGCCTGGCTAAGCGGGGCGGGGGATACGCAGTATTTT
d_call: -; j_call: TRBJ2-7; v_call: TRBV20-1; clone_size: many; cdr3_aa: CSAKDRSLPYEQYF; cdr3_nt: TGCAGTGCTAAAGACAGGAGCCTCCCGTACGAGCAGTACTTC
d_call: TRBD2; j_call: TRBJ2-1; v_call: TRBV5-6; clone_size: many; cdr3_aa: CASSLAAGVVNEQFF; cdr3_nt: TGTGCCAGCAGCTTGGCTGCGGGAGTTGTAAATGAGCAGTTCTTC
d_call: -; j_call: TRBJ2-1; v_call: TRBV5-4; clone_size: many; cdr3_aa: CASSTEGTSSYNEQFF; cdr3_nt: TGTGCCAGCAGCACCGAGGGGACCAGCTCCTACAATGAGCAGTTCTTC
d_call: -; j_call: TRBJ2-1; v_call: TRBV5-1; clone_size: many; cdr3_aa: CASSLEKRYGWDNEQFF; cdr3_nt: TGCGCCAGCAGCTTGGAGAAACGGTACGGGTGGGACAATGAGCAGTTCTTC
d_call: TRBD2; j_call: TRBJ2-1; v_call: TRBV20-1; clone_size: many; cdr3_aa: CSARPMGLADGEQFF; cdr3_nt: TGCAGTGCTAGACCAATGGGACTAGCGGATGGTGAGCAGTTCTTC
d_call: TRBD1; j_call: TRBJ2-7; v_call: TRBV18; clone_size: many; cdr3_aa: CASSLHRGLEQYF; cdr3_nt: TGTGCCAGCTCACTTCACAGGGGTCTCGAGCAGTACTTC